This T cell receptor (beta chain) was sequenced for a study of T cells in Graves' hyperthyroidism and ophthalmopathy. The CDR3 regions of TCR beta were amplified from RNA transcripts. The HTBI set primed first-round TCR CDR3 RT-PCR. One entry per CDR3 protein results from TCRdb running MiXCR on the multiplex PCR reads. The data hold more than 250,000 distinct CDR3 sequences, with 13% to 15% observed a single time. The V segment lost 4 bases and the J segment 1 base; nucleotides outside the gene matches: 4. This CDR3 is built from 14 residues. Per germline, CDR1 SGHRS and CDR2 YFSETQ. This chain connects TRBV5-1 to TRBJ1-1; the match to TRBD1 covers 7 bases. This receptor was obtained from a woman aged 50 to 65 with Graves' hyperthyroidism that later progressed to Graves' ophthalmopathy. Sequencing input: blood. CDR3 amino acids: CASSRGRGNTEAFF. The CDR3 DNA sequence: TGCGCCAGCAGCAGGGGGCGAGGGAACACTGAAGCTTTCTTT.